This T cell receptor (beta chain) was found in a study of blood T cell repertoires in COVID-19. Only in-frame clones appear in the TCRdb table, and some are missing; sequencing was by immunoSEQ multiplex PCR. The profile shows about 160,000 clones, about 80% of them singletons. This CDR3 comprises 13 residues. After removal of 3 bases from V and 7 bases from J, the junction contained 6 bases not matched to a gene. The germline V gene has CDR1 GTSNPN and CDR2 SVGIG (reference sequence). The specimen was peripheral blood. This chain links TRBV30 with TRBJ1-1; 9 bases fit TRBD1. The TCR originated in a woman of 80 years or more with acute or convalescent COVID-19. CDR3 DNA: TGTGCCTGGAGGGTACAGGGGGCGGGTGAAGCTTTCTTT. Protein product: CAWRVQGAGEAFF.